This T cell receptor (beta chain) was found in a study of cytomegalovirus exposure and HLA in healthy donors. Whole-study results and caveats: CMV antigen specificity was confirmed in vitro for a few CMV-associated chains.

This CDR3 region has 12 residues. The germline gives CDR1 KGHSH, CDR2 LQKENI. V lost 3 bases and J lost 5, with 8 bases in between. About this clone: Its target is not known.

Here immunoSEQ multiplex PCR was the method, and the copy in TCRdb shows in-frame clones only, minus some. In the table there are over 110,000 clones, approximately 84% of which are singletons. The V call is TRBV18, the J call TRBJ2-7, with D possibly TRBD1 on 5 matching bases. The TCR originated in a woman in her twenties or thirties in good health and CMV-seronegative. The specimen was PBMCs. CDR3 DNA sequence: TGTGCCAGCTCACCGCAGGGCCACGAGCAGTACTTC. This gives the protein CASSPQGHEQYF.